Following are 19 T cell receptor beta chains from one sample sequenced in a study of T cells in Graves' hyperthyroidism and ophthalmopathy. Amplified TCR beta CDR3 regions came from RNA transcripts. Primed by the HTBI set, a first-round RT-PCR was run on the TCR CDR3. Each CDR3 protein is one row after TCRdb ran MiXCR on the multiplex PCR reads. The sample consists of 500,000 to 750,000 distinct CDR3 sequences, 12% to 15% of them appearing once. The sample consisted of blood. The receptors were sampled from a woman under 30 with Graves' ophthalmopathy.

This clonotype was seen ten or more times. The V gene is TRBV7-8, the J gene TRBJ2-1; 13 positions match TRBD2. The CDR3 sequence is 18 residues long. Trimming at V came to 2 bases and at J to 5 bases, leaving 9 bases not matched to a gene. Germline-derived CDR1 and CDR2 are SGHVS and FQNEAQ. CDR3: CASSLRTSGSKPDNEQFF. CDR3 DNA sequence: TGTGCCAGCAGCTTAAGGACTAGCGGGAGCAAGCCCGACAATGAGCAGTTCTTC.

This clonotype was picked up many times. The rearrangement links TRBV11-1 to TRBJ2-1, with 9 nucleotides matching TRBD2. The CDR3 covers 17 residues. V lost 1 base, J lost 1 base, and 5 bases stayed unmatched. Germline V CDR1 and CDR2: SGHAT, FQDESV (reference sequence). The CDR3 sequence: CASSLERGRGSYNEQFF. DNA for the CDR3: TGTGCCAGCAGCTTAGAGCGCGGGAGGGGGTCCTACAATGAGCAGTTCTTC.

This clonotype was detected a few times. The chain combines TRBV27 with TRBJ2-1; D might be TRBD1 (6 bases). In germline, CDR1 is MNHEY, CDR2 SMNVEV (reference sequence). The CDR3 sequence is 14 residues long. V dropped 6 bases and J dropped 9 bases, with 18 bases sitting between them. CDR3 protein: CASRVGQPTGEQFF. DNA for the CDR3: TGTGCCAGCAGGGTAGGACAGCCGACAGGTGAGCAGTTCTTC.

This clonotype turned up a few times. The chain carries TRBV29-1 and TRBJ1-4, with TRBD1 matching 10 bases. This CDR3 spans 14 amino acids. With V trimmed by 6 bases and J by 8 bases, 9 bases remained unmatched. Germline CDR1 SQVTM, CDR2 ANQGSEA. The CDR3 nucleotides read TGCAGCGTGGGGACAGGGGACCCTAGAGAAAAACTGTTTTTT. This codes for CSVGTGDPREKLFF.

This clonotype was seen ten or more times. The chain uses TRBV20-1 and TRBJ2-1; 7 nucleotides match TRBD2. CDR1 and CDR2 (germline): DFQATT, SNEGSKA (reference sequence). The ends lost 3 bases at V and 5 bases at J; junction bases unmatched: 7. The CDR3 contains 14 residues. In DNA form, the CDR3 reads TGCAGTGCTAGGATCCCCGGGAGGCACAATGAGCAGTTCTTC. This sequence encodes CSARIPGRHNEQFF.

This clonotype was seen repeatedly, ten times or more. This rearrangement joins TRBV2 to TRBJ2-3; D uncertain. In germline, CDR1 is SNHLY, CDR2 FYNNEI. Trimming cost V 5 bases and J 0 bases, with 9 bases left between them. The CDR3 sequence is 14 residues long. The CDR3 sequence is CASSRDGSTDTQYF. The CDR3 bases are TGTGCCAGCAGTCGAGACGGAAGCACAGATACGCAGTATTTT.

This clonotype was observed many times. The genes are TRBV11-3 and TRBJ2-1; D possibly corresponds to TRBD1 (6 bases). V gave up 5 bases and J gave up 5 bases, with 10 bases separating them. Germline loops: CDR1 SGHNT, CDR2 YENEEA. This CDR3 contains 13 residues. Here the CDR3 reads CASSLWDNNEQFF. The CDR3 region has the DNA TGTGCCAGCAGCCTCTGGGACAACAATGAGCAGTTCTTC.

The chain carries TRBV20-1 and TRBJ2-7, with D perhaps matching TRBD1 or TRBD2 (7 bases each). This CDR3 region has 15 residues. Germline assignment: CDR1 DFQATT and CDR2 SNEGSKA (reference sequence). V shed 0 bases and J shed 3 bases, with 15 bases lying between them. The CDR3 spells CSARDQGGSFYEQYF. Here the CDR3 DNA reads TGCAGTGCTAGAGATCAGGGGGGGAGTTTCTACGAGCAGTACTTC.

V usage is TRBV28 and J usage is TRBJ2-7; D possibly corresponds to TRBD2 (6 bases). CDR1 is MDHEN, CDR2 SYDVKM, per germline. This CDR3 spans 14 amino acids. Trimming pared 5 bases from V and 5 bases from J, leaving 16 bases between. The CDR3 sequence is CASSTTGRGNEQYF. For the CDR3, the DNA is TGTGCCAGCAGTACGACCGGGAGAGGCAACGAGCAGTACTTC. Filled out from reference TRBV28 and TRBJ2-7, the complete variable domain reads DVKVTQSSRYLVKRTGEKVFLECVQDMDHENMFWYRQDPGLGLRLIYFSYDVKMKEKGDIPEGYSVSREKKERFSLILESASTNQTSMYLCASSTTGRGNEQYFGPGTRLTVT.

This clonotype has at least ten counts. J is TRBJ2-3 and V is TRBV6-2 or TRBV6-3; D possibly matches TRBD1 or TRBD2 (6 bases each). The CDR3 runs 15 residues. Germline V lookup: CDR1 MNHEY, CDR2 SVGEGT. V lost 1 base and J lost 2, with 10 bases in between. The CDR3 DNA sequence: TGTGCCAGCAGTTACTATCGGGGGCACACAGATACGCAGTATTTT. It is translated as CASSYYRGHTDTQYF.

At least ten counts were recorded for this clonotype. The genes are TRBV6-1 and TRBJ2-7, with D possibly matching TRBD2 (5 bases). CDR1 and CDR2 from the germline V gene are MNHNS and SASEGT. This CDR3 is 12 amino acids long. V shed 6 bases and J shed 7 bases, with 13 bases lying between them. CDR3 bases: TGTGCCAGCAGCCACGCCGGGGTGGAGCAGTACTTC. Protein sequence: CASSHAGVEQYF.

On this clonotype: A much more abundant neighbour one base away suggests this may be a read error. This chain links TRBV6-5 with TRBJ2-7; tentative D call: TRBD2 (5 bases). From germline, CDR1 is MNHEY and CDR2 SVGAGI. The CDR3 contains 15 residues. V was shortened by 6 bases and J by 5 bases, with 20 bases between the two germline ends. The CDR3: CASRLYASLGHEQYF. Written as DNA, the CDR3 is TGTGCCAGCAGGTTATACGCTAGCTTGGGCCACGAGCAGTACTTC.

This chain joins TRBV29-1 and TRBJ1-5, with D possibly matching TRBD1 (6 bases). V lost 6 bases, J lost 2 bases, and 11 bases lay in between. CDR1 is SQVTM and CDR2 is ANQGSEA in the germline V gene. The CDR3 spans 13 residues. CDR3 residues: CSVATGGNQPQHF. The CDR3 coding sequence is TGCAGCGTAGCGACAGGAGGCAATCAGCCCCAGCATTTT.

V usage is TRBV5-4 and J usage is TRBJ2-3; no definite D call. This CDR3 contains 14 residues. Trimming removed 3 bases from V and 5 bases from J, with 13 bases in between. From germline, CDR1 is SGHNT and CDR2 YYREEE (reference sequence). CDR3 bases: TGTGCCAGCAGCTCACATGGGGTTCGAGATACGCAGTATTTT. Protein sequence: CASSSHGVRDTQYF.

This chain links TRBV9 with TRBJ2-3; TRBD1 aligns across 9 bases. Trimming at V came to 4 bases and at J to 3 bases, leaving 6 bases not matched to a gene. Germline V gene data show CDR1 as SGDLS and CDR2 as YYNGEE. The CDR3 sequence is 15 residues long. CDR3 sequence: CASSLDRGATDTQYF. The CDR3 bases are TGTGCCAGCAGCCTCGACAGGGGGGCAACAGATACGCAGTATTTT.

This clonotype was detected many times. The chain uses TRBV3-1 and TRBJ2-7; D might be TRBD1 (5 bases). CDR3 length equals 16 residues. Trimming took off 0 bases at V and 0 bases at J, with 12 bases between the two ends. CDR1 is LGHDT and CDR2 is YNNKEL in the germline V gene (reference sequence). CDR3 nucleotides: TGTGCCAGCAGCCAAGATAAGACAGTATACTCCTACGAGCAGTACTTC. Translation gives CASSQDKTVYSYEQYF.

A few counts support this clonotype. The chain joins TRBV19 to TRBJ1-4, with TRBD1 matching 7 bases. The V gene's germline CDR1 is LNHDA and CDR2 SQIVND (reference sequence). The CDR3 is 21 residues long. Trimming took 3 bases from V and 7 from J; bases not matched to a gene: 26. The CDR3 spells CASSIRVGRGLTAFFGEKLFF. The CDR3 nucleotides are TGTGCCAGTAGTATCCGCGTTGGCAGGGGGTTGACCGCGTTCTTTGGTGAAAAACTGTTTTTT.

This clonotype was counted many times. The chain couples TRBV3-1 to TRBJ2-7, with 15 bases that match TRBD2. V shed 4 bases and J 4 bases; nucleotides not matched to a gene: 2. The germline V gene has CDR1 LGHDT and CDR2 YNNKEL (reference sequence). The CDR3 runs 15 residues. The CDR3 sequence is CASSPGLAGGYEQYF. In DNA, the CDR3 is TGTGCCAGCAGCCCCGGACTAGCGGGAGGGTACGAGCAGTACTTC.

This clonotype occurred a few times. The CDR3 bases are TGTGCCAGCAGCTTAGAAAAGGGAAGGGCAGATACGCAGTATTTT. It is translated as CASSLEKGRADTQYF. The rearrangement uses TRBV11-1 and TRBJ2-3, with D unresolved. Germline assignment: CDR1 SGHAT and CDR2 FQDESV (reference sequence). The V and J ends lost 1 base and 4 bases respectively, with 12 bases between them. The CDR3 sequence is 15 residues long.